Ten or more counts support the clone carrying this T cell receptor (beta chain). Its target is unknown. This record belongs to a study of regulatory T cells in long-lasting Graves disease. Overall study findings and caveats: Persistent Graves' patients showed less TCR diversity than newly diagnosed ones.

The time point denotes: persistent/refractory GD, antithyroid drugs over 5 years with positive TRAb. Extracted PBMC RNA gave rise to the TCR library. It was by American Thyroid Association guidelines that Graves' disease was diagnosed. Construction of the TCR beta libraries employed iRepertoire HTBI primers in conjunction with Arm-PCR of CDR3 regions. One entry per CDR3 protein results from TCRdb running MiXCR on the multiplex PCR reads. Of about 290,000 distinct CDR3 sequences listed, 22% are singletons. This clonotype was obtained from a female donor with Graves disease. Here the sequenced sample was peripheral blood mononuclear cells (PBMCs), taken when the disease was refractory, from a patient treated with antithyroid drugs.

DNA of the CDR3: TGTGCCAGCAGTTACTCGAGATGGGAGGCGGAGCTGTTTTTT. Its translation: CASSYSRWEAELFF. This sequence joins TRBV6-5 and TRBJ2-2; tentatively, D is TRBD2 (6 bases). The CDR3 totals 14 residues. Germline V lookup: CDR1 MNHEY, CDR2 SVGAGI. Trimming cost V 0 bases and J 10 bases, with 12 bases left between them.